In its sample, the clone carrying this T cell receptor beta chain was seen once. The data belong to a study of OX40 agonist ivuxolimab in advanced cancers. Profiling relied on immunoSEQ multiplex PCR, and the TCRdb table lists in-frame clones only, not all of them. The sample yields tens of thousands of clones, more than 85% seen once. CDR3 length: 13 residues. Germline assignment: CDR1 SNHLY and CDR2 FYNNEI. The V end was cut by 9 bases, the J end by 4 bases, with 13 bases between. The V gene is TRBV2, the J gene TRBJ1-5; a possible D gene is TRBD1 (5 bases). The sequenced sample was CD4+ or CD8+ T cells sorted from blood, obtained in a trial of the OX40 agonist ivuxolimab. This TCR was recovered from an adult with an advanced solid tumor such as melanoma, head and neck, liver or kidney cancer. CDR3 sequence (DNA): TGTGCCAGGGGGGTTGACAATAATCAGCCCCAGCATTTT. Its translation is CARGVDNNQPQHF. The full variable domain, with the rest looked up from reference TRBV2 and TRBJ1-5, is EPEVTQTPSHQVTQMGQEVILRCVPISNHLYFYWYRQILGQKVEFLVSFYNNEISEKSEIFDDQFSVERPDGSNFTLKIRSTKLEDSAMYFCARGVDNNQPQHFGDGTRLSIL.